This TCR beta chain originates from a study of cytomegalovirus exposure and HLA in healthy donors. The V and J ends lost 5 bases and 7 bases respectively, with 14 bases between them. The CDR3 covers 13 residues. CDR1 and CDR2 from the germline V gene are SEHNR and FQNEAQ (reference sequence). Primers for the PCR totalled 60 Vbeta and 13 Jbeta. Sequencing was performed with immunoSEQ multiplex PCR; in TCRdb, only in-frame clones are kept and a portion is missing. The sample contains about 140,000 clones, around three quarters of which appear only once. The rearrangement uses TRBV7-9 and TRBJ1-1; D perhaps matches TRBD1 (5 bases). Sequencing used PBMCs. The sequence derives from a man in his forties in good health and CMV-seropositive. The CDR3 reads CASSRRVEGEAFF. CDR3 coding DNA: TGTGCCAGCAGCCGCAGGGTTGAAGGTGAAGCTTTCTTT. Combining the CDR3 with reference TRBV7-9 and TRBJ1-1 gives the whole variable domain DTGVSQNPRHKITKRGQNVTFRCDPISEHNRLYWYRQTLGQGPEFLTYFQNEAQLEKSRLLSDRFSAERPKGSFSTLEIQRTEQGDSAMYLCASSRRVEGEAFFGQGTRLTVV.